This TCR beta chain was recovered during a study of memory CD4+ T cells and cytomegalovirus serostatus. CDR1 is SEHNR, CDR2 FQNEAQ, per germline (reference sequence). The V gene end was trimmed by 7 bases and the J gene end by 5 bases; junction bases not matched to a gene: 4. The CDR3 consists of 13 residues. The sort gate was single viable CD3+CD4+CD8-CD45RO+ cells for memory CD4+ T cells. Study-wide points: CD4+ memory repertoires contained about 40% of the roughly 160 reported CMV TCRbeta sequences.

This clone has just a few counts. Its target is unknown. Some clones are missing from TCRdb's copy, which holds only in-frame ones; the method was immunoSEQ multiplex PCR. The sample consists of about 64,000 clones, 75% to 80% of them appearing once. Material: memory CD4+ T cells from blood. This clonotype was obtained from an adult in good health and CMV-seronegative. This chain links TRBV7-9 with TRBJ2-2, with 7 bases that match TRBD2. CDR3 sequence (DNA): TGTGCCAGCATGGCGGGAGTGACCGGGGAGCTGTTTTTT. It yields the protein CASMAGVTGELFF.